The T cell receptor (beta chain) described here comes from a study of cytomegalovirus exposure and HLA in healthy donors. Study in general: According to later analysis, the same platform produced the 130 or so validation and around 730 first-cohort repertoires.

Comment on this clone: The antigen remains undetermined.

Findings of the study overall: According to a subsequent analysis, TCR clusters identified in the first cohort showed a tendency to co-occur across the approximately 120 validation repertoires. Altogether, 164 TCR beta chains were recorded as cytomegalovirus-associated.

Sequenced by immunoSEQ multiplex PCR; TCRdb stores in-frame clones only, minus some. This sample yields some 110,000 clones, of which 88% are seen a single time; about 4.3% belongs to the top ten. The origin of this receptor is a man younger than 35 in good health and CMV-seropositive. Sequencing input: PBMCs.

CDR3 nucleotide sequence: TGTGCCAGCAGCCAAGATGGGGAGACTGAAGCTTTCTTT. This encodes CASSQDGETEAFF. The gene calls are TRBV4-2 and TRBJ1-1, with unresolved D. With 0 bases removed from V and 5 bases from J, the gap between germline ends came to 7 bases. Per the germline V gene, CDR1 is LGHNA and CDR2 is YNFKEQ. The CDR3 has 13 residues.